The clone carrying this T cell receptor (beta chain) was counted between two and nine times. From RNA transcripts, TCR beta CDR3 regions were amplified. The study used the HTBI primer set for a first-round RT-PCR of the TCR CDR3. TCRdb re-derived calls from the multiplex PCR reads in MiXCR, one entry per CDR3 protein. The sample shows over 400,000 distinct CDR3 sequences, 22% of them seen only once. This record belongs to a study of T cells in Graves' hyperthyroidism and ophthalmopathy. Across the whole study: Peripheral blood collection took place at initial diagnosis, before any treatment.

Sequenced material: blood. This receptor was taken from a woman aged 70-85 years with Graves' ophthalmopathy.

The CDR3 here is CATRSGTSDYNEQFF. CDR3 DNA: TGTGCCACCAGATCAGGGACTAGCGATTACAATGAGCAGTTCTTC. The chain links TRBV24-1 to TRBJ2-1; 10 bases are shared with TRBD2. V lost 7 bases, J lost 4 bases, and 6 bases stayed unmatched. Germline loops: CDR1 KGHDR, CDR2 SFDVKD. This CDR3 region has 15 residues.